This T cell receptor (beta chain) was found in a study of blood T cells in healthy people across ages. Study outcomes and limitations: Long-lived donors had more naive CD4+ cells and higher diversity than aged donors.

Those donating, healthy Caucasian individuals from Russia, were aged roughly 6 to 100. A second PCR of 7 to 11 cycles used a sample-barcoded 5' primer and a J-beta primer mix. There were at least 3 million CDR3-containing paired-end reads obtained from each sample. One entry per CDR3 protein, called by TCRdb with MiXCR from the 5' RACE reads. The sample holds approximately 730,000 distinct CDR3 sequences, approximately 43% seen once. Between the trimmed V and J ends, which lost 2 bases and 5 bases, there was a span of 14 bases. The CDR3 is made up of 14 amino acids. Germline V CDR1 and CDR2: SGHKS, YYEKEE (reference sequence). Of note for this clonotype: Its matching antigen is unknown.

The chain couples TRBV5-5 to TRBJ2-7, with a tentative D call TRBD1 (6 bases). The TCR was taken from a woman in her sixties in good health. The source material was blood. The CDR3 DNA reads as TGTGCCAGCAGCTTTGATCAGGGGCTTGACGAGCAGTACTTC. Translation: CASSFDQGLDEQYF.